Given below is one TCR beta chain in context. These data belong to a study of blood T cell repertoires in COVID-19. Study overall: Spain, Italy and the United States supplied samples that represented acute and convalescent COVID-19. Sample material is recorded as cDNA or gDNA derived from T cells, B-cell-depleted T cells, or PBMCs.

Authors' analysis steps: Amplification of reference gene primers provided the estimated nucleated cell counts. TCRdb's table, derived via immunoSEQ multiplex PCR, lists solely in-frame clones and lacks some. From that table come the V and J calls and clone size; the DNA was used to work out D and trimming. The sample contains about 180,000 clones, around 80% of which appear only once. CDR1 is LGHDT and CDR2 is YNNKEL in the germline V gene (reference sequence). V lost 6 bases to trimming and J lost 4 bases; unmatched junction nucleotides: 13. The CDR3 covers 16 residues. J is TRBJ2-5 and V is TRBV3-1 (or the pseudogene TRBV3-2), with 8 positions matching TRBD2. This clonotype was sampled from a human donor in a cohort sampled during active COVID-19. Sequenced sample: peripheral blood. CDR3 DNA: TGTGCCAGCAGTCCCCTTTACGGGGGGGCGGGAGAGACCCAGTACTTC. Its translation is CASSPLYGGAGETQYF.